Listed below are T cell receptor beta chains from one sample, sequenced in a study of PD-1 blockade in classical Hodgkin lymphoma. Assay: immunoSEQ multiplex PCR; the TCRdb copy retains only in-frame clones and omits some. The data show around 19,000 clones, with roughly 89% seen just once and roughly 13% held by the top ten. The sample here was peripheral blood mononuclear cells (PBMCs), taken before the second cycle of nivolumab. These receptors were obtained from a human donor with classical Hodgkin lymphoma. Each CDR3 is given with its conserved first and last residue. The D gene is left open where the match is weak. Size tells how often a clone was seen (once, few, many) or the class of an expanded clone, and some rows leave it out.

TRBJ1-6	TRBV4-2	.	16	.	TGTGCCAGCAGCCAAGTAGGAGGGGACCCGAATTCACCCCTCCACTTT	CASSQVGGDPNSPLHF
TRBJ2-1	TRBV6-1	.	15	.	TGTGCCAGCAGTGACTATTTACGGGCCTACAATGAGCAGTTCTTC	CASSDYLRAYNEQFF
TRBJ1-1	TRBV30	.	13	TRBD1	TGTGCCTGGACAGGACAGGGGGTCACTGAAGCTTTCTTT	CAWTGQGVTEAFF
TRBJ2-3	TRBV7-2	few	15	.	TGCGCCAGCAGCCAAGATCGGCAGGCCACAGATACGCAGTATTTT	CASSQDRQATDTQYF
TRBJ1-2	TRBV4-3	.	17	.	TGCGCCAGCAGCCAAGATCTCGGAGGGGGGTCGGACTATGGCTACACCTTC	CASSQDLGGGSDYGYTF
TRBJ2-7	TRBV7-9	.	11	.	TGTGCCAGCCGCGGAGGCTACGAGCAGTACTTC	CASRGGYEQYF
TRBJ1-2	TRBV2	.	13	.	TGTGCCAGCAGTGCCTTAACAGTCTATGGCTACACCTTC	CASSALTVYGYTF
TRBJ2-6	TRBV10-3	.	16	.	TGTGCCACTAGGACGTCGGGGAGCTCTGGGGCCAACGTCCTGACTTTC	CATRTSGSSGANVLTF
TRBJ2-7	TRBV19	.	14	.	TGTGCCAGTAGTATAGTGGGCAGGGGCTACGAGCAGTACTTC	CASSIVGRGYEQYF
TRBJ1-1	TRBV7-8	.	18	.	TGTGCCAGCAGCTTCCATCCTGGGGGCAGGGTGATGAACACTGAAGCTTTCTTT	CASSFHPGGRVMNTEAFF
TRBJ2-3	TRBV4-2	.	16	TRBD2	TGTGCCAGCAGCCCGGATAGCGGGGGTTGGACAGATACGCAGTATTTT	CASSPDSGGWTDTQYF
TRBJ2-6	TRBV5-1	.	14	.	TGCGCCAGCAGCTTGTCCCCGGGGGCCAACGTCCTGACTTTC	CASSLSPGANVLTF
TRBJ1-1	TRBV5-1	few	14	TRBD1	TGCGCCAGCAGCGCAGGGGGTATGAACACTGAAGCTTTCTTT	CASSAGGMNTEAFF
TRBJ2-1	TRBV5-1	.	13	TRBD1	TGCGCCAGCAGCTTGGGAGGGGGCGGTGAGCAGTTCTTC	CASSLGGGGEQFF
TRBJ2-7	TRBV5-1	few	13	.	TGCGCCAGCACTTTGGGACAAAACTACGAGCAGTACTTC	CASTLGQNYEQYF
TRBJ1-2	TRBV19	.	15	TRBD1	TGTGCCAGTATATCGGCCGGGACAGAGGACTATGGCTACACCTTC	CASISAGTEDYGYTF
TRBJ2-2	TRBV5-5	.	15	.	TGTGCCAGCAGCTTTAGAGCTTCGAACACCGGGGAGCTGTTTTTT	CASSFRASNTGELFF
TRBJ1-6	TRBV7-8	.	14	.	TGTGCCAGCAGCTTAGTCGGGGATAATTCACCCCTCCACTTT	CASSLVGDNSPLHF
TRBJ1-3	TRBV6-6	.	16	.	TGTGCCAGCAAGGAAGGGGGGCCCCGGGGACGAAACACCATATATTTT	CASKEGGPRGRNTIYF
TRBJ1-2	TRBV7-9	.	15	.	TGTGCCAGCAGCCCGGACGGGATGCTGGACTATGGCTACACCTTC	CASSPDGMLDYGYTF
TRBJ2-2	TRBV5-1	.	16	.	TGCGCCAGCAGCTTGATGGCGGCGATGAACACCGGGGAGCTGTTTTTT	CASSLMAAMNTGELFF
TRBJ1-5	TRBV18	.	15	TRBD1	TGTGCCAGCTCACCACGGACAGGGGTTGATCAGCCCCAGCATTTT	CASSPRTGVDQPQHF
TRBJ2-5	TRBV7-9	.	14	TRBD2	TGTGCCAGCAGCCCGAGCGGGGGCCAAGAGACCCAGTACTTC	CASSPSGGQETQYF
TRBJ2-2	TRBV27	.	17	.	TGTGCCAGCAGTTTTGGGGGGTGGCCTGCGAACACCGGGGAGCTGTTTTTT	CASSFGGWPANTGELFF
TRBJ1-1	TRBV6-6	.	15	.	TGTGCCAGCAGTTACGGGCACGGGGGGGACACTGAAGCTTTCTTT	CASSYGHGGDTEAFF
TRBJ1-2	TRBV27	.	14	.	TGTGCCAGCAGGTCAATGAGGTATGGCTATGGCTACACCTTC	CASRSMRYGYGYTF
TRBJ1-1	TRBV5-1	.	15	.	TGCGCCAGCAGCTTAGCGGGACCGCCGAACACTGAAGCTTTCTTT	CASSLAGPPNTEAFF
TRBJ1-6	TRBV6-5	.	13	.	TGTGCCACTCGAGGTGTTCCGGGTTCACCCCTCCACTTT	CATRGVPGSPLHF
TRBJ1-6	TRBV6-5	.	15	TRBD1	TGTGCCAGCAGGAAGTCCGGGACAGGCAGTTCACCCCTCCACTTT	CASRKSGTGSSPLHF
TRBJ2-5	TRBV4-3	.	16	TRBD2	TGCGCCAGCAGCCAGTCCACTAGCGGGGGGAGGGAGACCCAGTACTTC	CASSQSTSGGRETQYF
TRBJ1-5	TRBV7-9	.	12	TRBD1	TGTGCCAGCAGCTCAACGGGACAGAAACAGCATTTT	CASSSTGQKQHF
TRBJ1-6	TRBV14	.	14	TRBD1	TGTGCCAGCAGCCGCGGACAGGGATATTCACCCCTCCACTTT	CASSRGQGYSPLHF
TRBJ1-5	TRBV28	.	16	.	TGTGCCAGCAGTTCCCCTTTTTGGGGGGGCAATCAGCCCCAGCATTTT	CASSSPFWGGNQPQHF
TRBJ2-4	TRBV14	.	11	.	TGTGCCAGCAGCCAAGTAAACATTCAGTACTTC	CASSQVNIQYF
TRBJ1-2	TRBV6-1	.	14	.	TGTGCCAGCAGTGAAGTCGGGGACCAGGGTAGCCACACCTTC	CASSEVGDQGSHTF
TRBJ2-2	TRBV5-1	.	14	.	TGCGCCAGCAGCTTGTCAGGGACCCCCGGGGAGCTGTTTTTT	CASSLSGTPGELFF
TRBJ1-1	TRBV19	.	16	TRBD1	TGTGCCAGTAGTCCACGGCCGGGACAGGGAAGCACTGAAGCTTTCTTT	CASSPRPGQGSTEAFF
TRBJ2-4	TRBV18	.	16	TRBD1	TGTGCCAGCTCACCCCAAACAGGGGGTTCCAAAAACATTCAGTACTTC	CASSPQTGGSKNIQYF
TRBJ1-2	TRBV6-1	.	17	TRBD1	TGTGCCAGCAGTGCTTGGACAGGAGAGTTAGCTAACTATGGCTACACCTTC	CASSAWTGELANYGYTF
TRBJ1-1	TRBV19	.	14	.	TGTGCCAGTACGGTGAGTTGGCGGGACACTGAAGCTTTCTTT	CASTVSWRDTEAFF
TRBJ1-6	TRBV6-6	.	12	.	TGTGCCAGCTCAGACCCCTATTCACCCCTCCACTTT	CASSDPYSPLHF